These 4 T cell receptor beta chains were sequenced from one sample in a study of T cell repertoires in cytomegalovirus infection. Antigens for these TCRs are unknown. MiXCR, run by TCRdb on the reads, gives a single entry per CDR3 protein. The data hold 110,000 or so distinct CDR3 sequences, with about 30% observed a single time. This specimen consisted of CD8+ T cells from cultured PBMCs, obtained from culture after CMV antigen stimulation. Source of these receptors: a human donor in good health (CMV status not recorded). Some clones in this sample may be carry-over from other donors' samples.

A note on this clonotype: At one boundary the junction diverges from the germline segment, which might be a read error. The chain employs TRBV12-3 or TRBV12-4 and TRBJ2-7; tentatively, D is TRBD2 (6 bases). This CDR3 has 12 residues. CDR3 sequence: CASSLGGLTHSF. DNA of the CDR3: TGTGCCAGCAGTCTGGGAGGACTGACGCACAGCTTC.

The table lists this clonotype with many counts. The rearrangement uses TRBV6-1 and TRBJ1-2; D remains unclear. V lost 3 bases and J lost 4, with 12 bases in between. The CDR3 is 14 residues long. Germline values: CDR1 MNHNS, CDR2 SASEGT. This chain's CDR3 is CASSEQVSGYGYTF. CDR3 DNA: TGTGCCAGCAGTGAGCAGGTTTCGGGCTATGGCTACACCTTC.

There are a few counts of this clonotype. One junction end does not reproduce the germline sequence, and a read error may be involved. The chain carries TRBV7-4 and TRBJ2-1, with 12 bases lining up with TRBD2. Germline CDR1 and CDR2: SGHVT and SQSDAQ. The CDR3 runs to 15 residues. The CDR3 protein is CASSLAGGPWYEQFF. The CDR3 nucleotides read TGTGCCAGCAGCCTAGCGGGGGGGCCTTGGTATGAGCAGTTCTTC.

The chain has TRBV5-1 and TRBJ2-7; TRBD1 agrees at 10 bases. Germline assignment: CDR1 SGHRS and CDR2 YFSETQ. The V gene end was trimmed by 0 bases and the J gene end by 5 bases; junction bases not matched to a gene: 8. The CDR3 totals 16 residues. As DNA, the CDR3 is TGCGCCAGCAGCTTGGATTGGACAGGGGGAGTAGACGAGCAGTACTTC. Its protein is CASSLDWTGGVDEQYF.